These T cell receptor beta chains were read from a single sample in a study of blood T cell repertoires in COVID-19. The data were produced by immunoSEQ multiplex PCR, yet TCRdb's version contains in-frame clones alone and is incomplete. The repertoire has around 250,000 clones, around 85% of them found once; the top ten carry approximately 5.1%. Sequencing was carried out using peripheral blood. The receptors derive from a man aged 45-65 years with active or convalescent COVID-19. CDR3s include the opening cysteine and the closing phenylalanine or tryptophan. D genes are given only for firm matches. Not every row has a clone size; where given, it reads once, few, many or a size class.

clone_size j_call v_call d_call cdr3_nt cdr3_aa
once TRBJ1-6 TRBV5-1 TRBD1 TGCGCCAGCCGTCAGGGGGTTGATTCACCCCTCCACTTT CASRQGVDSPLHF
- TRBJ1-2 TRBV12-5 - TGTGCTAGTGGCCCCGGCGGGAGCGGGTATGGCTACACCTTC CASGPGGSGYGYTF
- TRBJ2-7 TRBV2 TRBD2 TGTGCCAGCAGCTTTGGACTAGCGGGAGGGCCCTACGAGCAGTACTTC CASSFGLAGGPYEQYF
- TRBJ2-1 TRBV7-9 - TGTGCCAGCAGCTTAGTAGATCTCACCTACAATGAGCAGTTCTTC CASSLVDLTYNEQFF
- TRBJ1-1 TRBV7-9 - TGTGCCAGCAGCTTAGAGCAGGGGAACACTGAAGCTTTCTTT CASSLEQGNTEAFF
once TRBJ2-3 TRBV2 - TGTGCCAGCAGGTCAAGGGGCGCCACAGATACGCAGTATTTT CASRSRGATDTQYF
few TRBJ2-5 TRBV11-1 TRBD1 TGTGCCAGCAGCAGGGGGCGCGTAGAGACCCAGTACTTC CASSRGRVETQYF
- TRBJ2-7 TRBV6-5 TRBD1 TGTGCCAGCAGGAGACAGGGCTCATGGGGCGAGCAGTACTTC CASRRQGSWGEQYF
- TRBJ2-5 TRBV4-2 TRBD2 TGTGCCAGCAGCCCAGTTGGCAGCGGGAGGGCCGGGCAAGAGACCCAGTACTTC CASSPVGSGRAGQETQYF
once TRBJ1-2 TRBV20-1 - TGCAGTGCCCGGACAGACTATGGCTACACCTTC CSARTDYGYTF
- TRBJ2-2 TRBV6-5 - TGTGCCAGCAAATTCTCCACCGGGGAGCTGTTTTTT CASKFSTGELFF
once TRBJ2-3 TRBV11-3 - TGTGCCAGCAGCTTAGTATCCATTGCAGTCGTGACAGATACGCAGTATTTT CASSLVSIAVVTDTQYF
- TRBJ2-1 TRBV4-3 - TGCGCCAGCAGCCAAGGACGGGCCTACAATGAGCAGTTCTTC CASSQGRAYNEQFF
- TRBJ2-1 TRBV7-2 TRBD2 TGTGCCAGCAGCCCCTCTAGCGGGAGAATACGCAATGAGCAGTTCTTC CASSPSSGRIRNEQFF
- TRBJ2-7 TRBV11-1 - TGTGCCAGCAGCTTCGGGGAGGGGGTGACCGAGCAGTACTTC CASSFGEGVTEQYF
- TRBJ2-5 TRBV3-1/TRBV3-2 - TGTGCCAGCAGCCCCAACGGGGAGACCCAGTACTTC CASSPNGETQYF
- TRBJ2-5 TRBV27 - TGTGCCAGCAGTTCACCTTCGTCGGGCTCGGAGGGAAAGACCCAGTACTTC CASSSPSSGSEGKTQYF
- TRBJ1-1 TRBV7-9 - TGTGCCAGCAGCTTGGACAGAGCCGAAGCTTTCTTT CASSLDRAEAFF
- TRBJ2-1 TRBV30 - TGTGCCTGCAAGGAGAAGGTGGGCAATGAGCAGTTCTTC CACKEKVGNEQFF